This paragraph covers one T cell receptor (beta chain) sequence. Then a second PCR, running roughly 7 to 11 cycles, was carried out with a sample-barcoded 5' primer and a J-beta primer mix. TCRdb reprocessed the 5' RACE reads via MiXCR and lists one record per CDR3 protein. The sample includes 1.2 million to 1.5 million distinct CDR3 sequences, approximately 60% of them seen just once. The record originates from a study of blood T cells in healthy people across ages. The V gene end was trimmed by 5 bases and the J gene end by 2 bases; junction bases not matched to a gene: 8. The CDR3 has 14 amino acids. Looked up from germline, CDR1 is SQVTM and CDR2 is ANQGSEA.

This clonotype originated in a man aged 18 to 30 in good health. Sample: blood. This chain joins TRBV29-1 and TRBJ2-5; 7 bases align to TRBD2. The CDR3 coding sequence is TGCAGCGTTCCTCTACTCGGGGGGCAAGAGACCCAGTACTTC. Protein: CSVPLLGGQETQYF.